This entry lists 15 T cell receptor beta chains sequenced from one sample in a study of blood T cell repertoires in COVID-19. Sequencing was performed with immunoSEQ multiplex PCR; in TCRdb, only in-frame clones are kept and a portion is missing. Among some 220,000 clones, around 91% were seen once, and the ten largest hold approximately 3.5%. The material sequenced was PBMCs or T cells enriched from blood (not recorded which). Every receptor here comes from a young woman in a cohort exposed to, infected with or recovered from COVID-19 (not recorded which).

The chain links TRBV28 to TRBJ2-7, with TRBD1 matching 10 bases. The germline V gene encodes CDR1 MDHEN and CDR2 SYDVKM. CDR3 length: 16 amino acids. With V trimmed by 4 bases and J by 5 bases, 11 bases remained unmatched. CDR3 in DNA: TGTGCCAGCAGTTCACCGACAGGGGGCATGCTCCACGAGCAGTACTTC. Protein: CASSSPTGGMLHEQYF.

The chain uses TRBV9 and TRBJ1-3, with 7 bases that match TRBD1. V was clipped by 0 bases and J by 3 bases; unmatched bases: 12. Germline-derived CDR1 and CDR2 are SGDLS and YYNGEE. This CDR3 is built from 18 residues. For the CDR3, the DNA is TGTGCCAGCAGCGTAGCTACAGGGGAGGAAGAGTATGGAAACACCATATATTTT. It specifies CASSVATGEEEYGNTIYF. Combining the CDR3 with reference TRBV9 and TRBJ1-3 gives the whole variable domain DSGVTQTPKHLITATGQRVTLRCSPRSGDLSVYWYQQSLDQGLQFLIQYYNGEERAKGNILERFSAQQFPDLHSELNLSSLELGDSALYFCASSVATGEEEYGNTIYFGEGSWLTVV.

The chain combines TRBV11-2 with TRBJ2-3; 9 positions agree with TRBD1. Trimming at V came to 4 bases and at J to 11 bases, leaving 13 bases not matched to a gene. The CDR3 covers 15 residues. The germline CDR1 and CDR2 sequences are SGHAT and FQNNGV. CDR3 amino acids: CASSSSPGTGFRQYF. DNA of the CDR3: TGTGCCAGCAGCTCCAGTCCCGGGACAGGGTTTAGGCAGTATTTT.

The gene calls are TRBV9 and TRBJ2-5, with 11 bases aligning to TRBD2. Germline lookup yields CDR1 SGDLS and CDR2 YYNGEE. The CDR3 is made up of 16 amino acids. The V and J ends lost 4 bases and 1 base, in that order; junction bases with no gene match: 6. In nucleotides, the CDR3 is TGTGCCAGCAGCCCCCGACTAGCGGGGACCCAAGAGACCCAGTACTTC. This gives the protein CASSPRLAGTQETQYF.

The gene calls are TRBV5-1 and TRBJ1-5, with D possibly matching TRBD1 (6 bases). The germline CDR1 and CDR2 sequences are SGHRS and YFSETQ. The CDR3 is 14 amino acids. The germline V and J ends were trimmed by 5 bases and 4 bases, with 13 bases remaining between them. CDR3 nucleotides: TGCGCCAGCAGACCGGACAGCCTAAATCAGCCCCAGCATTTT. This codes for CASRPDSLNQPQHF.

The V and J genes are TRBV3-1 (or the pseudogene TRBV3-2) and TRBJ1-2; TRBD1 matches at 7 bases. This CDR3 region has 13 residues. Germline loops: CDR1 LGHDT, CDR2 YNNKEL (reference sequence). After removal of 4 bases from V and 8 bases from J, the junction contained 7 bases not matched to a gene. CDR3 sequence reads: CASSRIQGGGYTF. CDR3 bases: TGTGCCAGCAGCCGCATCCAGGGGGGAGGCTACACCTTC.

This rearrangement joins TRBV12-3 or TRBV12-4 to TRBJ1-1; D call uncertain. CDR3 length: 11 amino acids. V was trimmed by 7 bases and J by 8 bases, leaving 11 bases between them. CDR3 coding DNA: TGTGCCAGCACCTTGAGATCGGAAGCTTTCTTT. Translating gives CASTLRSEAFF.

The chain couples TRBV5-6 to TRBJ1-5, with D possibly being TRBD1 (5 bases). Germline CDR1 SGHDT, CDR2 YYEEEE. The CDR3 covers 14 residues. V lost 4 bases and J 6 bases, leaving 14 bases between the germline ends. The CDR3 protein is CASSASGQAQPQHF. The CDR3 DNA follows: TGTGCCAGCAGCGCATCAGGGCAAGCTCAGCCCCAGCATTTT.

As concerns this clone: The same CDR3 can be traced to other DNA sequences in this sample. V usage is TRBV30 and J usage is TRBJ2-7; D unclear. Looked up from germline, CDR1 is GTSNPN and CDR2 is SVGIG (reference sequence). The V end was cut by 1 base, the J end by 4 bases, with 5 bases between. The CDR3 contains 11 residues. The CDR3 spells CAWSAGYEQYF. Here the CDR3 DNA reads TGTGCCTGGAGTGCGGGTTACGAGCAGTACTTC.

The genes are TRBV15 and TRBJ1-5; perhaps TRBD1 as D (5 bases). This CDR3 comprises 13 residues. Germline assignment: CDR1 LNHNV and CDR2 YYDKDF (reference sequence). V was pared by 2 bases and J by 10 bases, with 12 bases between. This chain's CDR3 is CATSRLGGDPQHF. The DNA of the CDR3 is TGTGCCACCAGCAGACTGGGGGGGGATCCCCAGCATTTT.

The rearrangement links TRBV18 to TRBJ2-1, with 8 bases identical to TRBD2. Trimming took 6 bases from V and 3 from J; bases not matched to a gene: 7. The CDR3 is 15 amino acids. Germline-derived CDR1 and CDR2 are KGHSH and LQKENI. DNA of the CDR3: TGTGCCAGCTCCCTCGCGGGGGGCCTCTACAATGAGCAGTTCTTC. This sequence encodes CASSLAGGLYNEQFF.

The J gene is TRBJ2-1, the V gene TRBV27; D is perhaps TRBD2 (6 bases). The length of the CDR3 is 13 residues. V was cut by 3 bases and J by 7 bases, with 10 bases left in between. Looked up from germline, CDR1 is MNHEY and CDR2 is SMNVEV (reference sequence). CDR3 protein: CASSLGLLNEQFF. The CDR3 DNA sequence: TGTGCCAGCAGTTTGGGACTTTTAAATGAGCAGTTCTTC.

The CDR3 is CASRVTSTDTQYF. CDR3 coding DNA: TGTGCCAGCAGGGTCACTAGCACAGATACGCAGTATTTT. This chain connects TRBV6-5 to TRBJ2-3; D is uncertain. CDR1 and CDR2 from the germline V gene are MNHEY and SVGAGI. V was clipped by 6 bases and J by 0 bases, with 7 bases between them. The CDR3 loop spans 13 amino acids.

The genes are TRBV7-8 and TRBJ2-7, with D possibly matching TRBD2 (5 bases). V lost 1 base and J lost 4, with 8 bases in between. CDR1 is SGHVS, CDR2 FQNEAQ, per germline. The CDR3 sequence is 13 residues long. CDR3 nucleotide sequence: TGTGCCAGCAGCTTAGATAGAGGGTACGAGCAGTACTTC. This translates into CASSLDRGYEQYF. Filled out from reference TRBV7-8 and TRBJ2-7, the complete variable domain reads GAGVSQSPRYKVAKRGQDVALRCDPISGHVSLFWYQQALGQGPEFLTYFQNEAQLDKSGLPSDRFFAERPEGSVSTLKIQRTQQEDSAVYLCASSLDRGYEQYFGPGTRLTVT.

This chain links TRBV6-5 with TRBJ2-3, with D hard to call. CDR3 size: 12 residues. The germline CDR1 and CDR2 sequences are MNHEY and SVGAGI. V was shortened by 6 bases and J by 0 bases, with 4 bases between the two germline ends. The chain's CDR3 is CASRSSTDTQYF. CDR3 coding DNA: TGTGCCAGCAGGAGCAGCACAGATACGCAGTATTTT.